The next 14 T cell receptor beta chains were all read from a single sample in a study of regulatory T cells in long-lasting Graves disease. Time point described: newly diagnosed GD, antithyroid drugs for less than 3 months. Researchers made the TCR library from RNA that was extracted from PBMCs. Arm-PCR of CDR3 regions with iRepertoire HTBI primers generated TCR beta libraries. TCRdb re-called the multiplex PCR reads through MiXCR, storing one row per CDR3 protein. The sample lists about 210,000 distinct CDR3 sequences, roughly 19% occurring once. These same data were also listed under a study on T cells in Graves' hyperthyroidism and ophthalmopathy.

The sequenced sample was peripheral blood mononuclear cells (PBMCs), obtained at new diagnosis, from a patient treated with antithyroid drugs. These receptors all come from a woman aged 25 to 39 with Graves disease.

This clonotype was picked up many times. The chain has TRBV28 and TRBJ2-5; D is undetermined. The V and J ends lost 10 bases and 5 bases respectively, with 23 bases between them. Germline assignment: CDR1 MDHEN and CDR2 SYDVKM. CDR3 length: 15 amino acids. The CDR3 spells CATTPQRLGTETQYF. The DNA of the CDR3 is TGTGCCACCACACCCCAACGGTTGGGTACCGAGACCCAGTACTTC.

In this sample, this clonotype turned up many times. V is TRBV5-1 and J is TRBJ2-3; the match to TRBD1 covers 9 bases. V lost 0 bases to trimming and J lost 5 bases; unmatched junction nucleotides: 1. This CDR3 has 14 amino acids. Germline-derived CDR1 and CDR2 are SGHRS and YFSETQ. CDR3 amino acids: CASSLGQGGDTQYF. The CDR3 coding sequence is TGCGCCAGCAGCTTGGGACAGGGGGGAGATACGCAGTATTTT.

Many counts were recorded for this clonotype. The chain recombines TRBV11-3 with TRBJ2-2; D is unresolved. The germline V gene has CDR1 SGHNT and CDR2 YENEEA. The CDR3 runs to 14 residues. The V gene lost 5 bases and the J gene lost 8 bases, with 15 bases spanning the gap. CDR3 region: CASSTRWGKGELFF. The CDR3, as DNA: TGTGCCAGCAGCACTCGGTGGGGAAAGGGGGAGCTGTTTTTT.

This clonotype was seen a few times. The CDR3 DNA reads as TGTGCCAGCAGCGTAGTGGCGGCTGGGAGTGGCTACACCTTC. This encodes CASSVVAAGSGYTF. The chain recombines TRBV9 with TRBJ1-2; no clear D gene. Looked up from germline, CDR1 is SGDLS and CDR2 is YYNGEE. There are 14 residues in the CDR3. The germline V and J ends were trimmed by 0 bases and 7 bases, with 13 bases remaining between them.

This clonotype showed up just a few times. This chain uses TRBV7-9 with TRBJ2-4, with a weak D call TRBD2 (5 bases). With 4 bases removed from V and 2 bases from J, the gap between germline ends came to 12 bases. CDR1 and CDR2 (germline): SEHNR, FQNEAQ (reference sequence). The CDR3 spans 15 residues. The CDR3 region is CASSSRADSKNIQYF. CDR3 in DNA: TGTGCCAGCAGCTCGCGGGCGGATTCCAAAAACATTCAGTACTTC.

This clonotype showed up just a few times. This chain links TRBV7-2 with TRBJ2-5; D may be TRBD1 or TRBD2 (6 bases each). The ends were cut back, 1 base at V and 7 bases at J, with 16 bases in the middle. The CDR3 has 15 residues. From germline, CDR1 is SGHTA and CDR2 FQGNSA. CDR3 region: CASSLEGGQGRTQYF. CDR3 coding DNA: TGTGCCAGCAGCTTAGAGGGGGGCCAGGGGAGGACCCAGTACTTC.

As to this clonotype: Its ends do not fully match the called genes, so a read error is possible. V gene TRBV27 combines with J gene TRBJ2-7; 9 positions agree with TRBD1. In germline, CDR1 is MNHEY, CDR2 SMNVEV (reference sequence). This CDR3 comprises 16 residues. The CDR3 loop is CTSSFSGQGIPYEQYF. The DNA for the CDR3 is TGTACCAGCAGTTTCTCCGGACAGGGGATTCCCTACGAGCAGTACTTC.

This clonotype was counted ten times or more. CDR3 DNA: TGTGCCAGCAGTTGGACCCCCGGGACGGGGGGGGAGACCCAGTACTTC. This translates into CASSWTPGTGGETQYF. The chain employs TRBV28 and TRBJ2-5; TRBD2 agrees at 8 bases. Per the germline V gene, CDR1 is MDHEN and CDR2 is SYDVKM. V lost 4 bases, J lost 5 bases, and 12 bases stayed unmatched. CDR3 length equals 16 residues.

This clonotype was recorded many times. Written as DNA, the CDR3 is TGTGCCAACCAGGGGGGGGGAGGGACTGAAGCTTTCTTT. The encoded protein is CANQGGGGTEAFF. The chain carries TRBV2 and TRBJ1-1; TRBD1 aligns across 7 bases. The trim removed 10 bases at V and 5 bases at J, leaving 10 bases unmatched. Germline CDR1 and CDR2: SNHLY and FYNNEI. This CDR3 is 13 amino acids long.

The genes are TRBV12-3 or TRBV12-4 and TRBJ2-7, with TRBD2 identical over 11 bases. Trimming at V came to 7 bases and at J to 0 bases, leaving 5 bases not matched to a gene. This CDR3 contains 15 residues. DNA for the CDR3: TGTGCCAGCACCCATCTAGCGGGAGGCTCCTACGAGCAGTACTTC. Its translation: CASTHLAGGSYEQYF.

The chain is built from TRBV3-1 and TRBJ2-7; tentative D call: TRBD1 (6 bases). Germline CDR1 reads LGHDT; CDR2 reads YNNKEL (reference sequence). The CDR3 is 15 residues long. V lost 6 bases and J 3 bases, leaving 18 bases between the germline ends. The CDR3 region is CASSPAGVRSYEQYF. CDR3 sequence (DNA): TGTGCCAGCAGTCCCGCAGGGGTGCGGAGCTACGAGCAGTACTTC.

Details on this clonotype: A far larger clone is just one base off, so this is likely a read error. The genes are TRBV2 and TRBJ2-5; tentatively, D is TRBD2 (6 bases). The end of the DNA aligns better with TRBJ2-1, so the J call may be wrong. CDR3 length equals 15 residues. Germline CDR1 SNHLY, CDR2 FYNNEI. The CDR3 bases are TGTGCCAGCAGTCCCGGCGGGAAAGGAGCCAATGAGCAGTTCTTC. This codes for CASSPGGKGANEQFF.

There are many counts of this clonotype. The CDR3 loop reads CASSVDPSSSTDTQYF. CDR3 nucleotides: TGTGCCAGCAGCGTAGATCCATCCTCTAGCACAGATACGCAGTATTTT. The V call is TRBV9, the J call TRBJ2-3, with unresolved D. This CDR3 spans 16 amino acids. Trimming took 0 bases from V and 0 from J, leaving 11 bases between them. CDR1 is SGDLS and CDR2 is YYNGEE in the germline V gene.

This clonotype was counted at least ten times. The chain carries TRBV6-5 and TRBJ2-2; D is undetermined. This CDR3 contains 15 residues. The V and J ends lost 4 bases and 1 base respectively, with 10 bases between them. Germline CDR1 and CDR2: MNHEY and SVGAGI. DNA of the CDR3: TGTGCCAGCAGTTTAGCCCCAGGGAACACCGGGGAGCTGTTTTTT. It encodes CASSLAPGNTGELFF.